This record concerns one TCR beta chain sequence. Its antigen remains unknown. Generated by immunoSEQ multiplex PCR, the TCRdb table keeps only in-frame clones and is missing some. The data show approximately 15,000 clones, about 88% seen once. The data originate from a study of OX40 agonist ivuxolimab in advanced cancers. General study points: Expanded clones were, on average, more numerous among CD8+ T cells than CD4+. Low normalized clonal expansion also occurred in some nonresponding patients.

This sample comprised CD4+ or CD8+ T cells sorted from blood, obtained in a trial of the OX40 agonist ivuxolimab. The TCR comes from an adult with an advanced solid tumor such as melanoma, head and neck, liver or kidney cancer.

CDR3 sequence: CASSILTGSLETQYF. CDR3 DNA sequence: TGTGCCAGTAGTATACTGACAGGGTCTCTGGAGACCCAGTACTTC. The chain uses TRBV19 and TRBJ2-5; 7 bases are shared with TRBD1. V lost 2 bases to trimming and J lost 5 bases; unmatched junction nucleotides: 8. The CDR3 runs to 15 residues. Germline values: CDR1 LNHDA, CDR2 SQIVND (reference sequence). Full variable domain (outside the CDR3, taken from reference TRBV19 and TRBJ2-5): DGGITQSPKYLFRKEGQNVTLSCEQNLNHDAMYWYRQDPGQGLRLIYYSQIVNDFQKGDIAEGYSVSREKKESFPLTVTSAQKNPTAFYLCASSILTGSLETQYFGPGTRLLVL.